This T cell receptor beta chain was identified during a study of T cells in Graves' hyperthyroidism and ophthalmopathy. Amplified TCR beta CDR3 regions derived from RNA transcripts. The study used the HTBI primer set for a first-round RT-PCR of the TCR CDR3. TCRdb ran MiXCR on the multiplex PCR reads and lists one entry per CDR3 protein. Found here are 550,000 to 800,000 distinct CDR3 sequences, 17% of them singletons; the top ten hold roughly 15%. Stability of Graves' hyperthyroidism was defined as absent ophthalmopathy progression within 18 months. Source material for PBMCs was roughly 10 ml fresh peripheral blood. Findings of the study overall: Before onset, ophthalmopathy was predicted by the model a median roughly 6.8 months earlier.

Germline loops: CDR1 SGDLS, CDR2 YYNGEE. This CDR3 has 14 amino acids. V gave up 6 bases and J gave up 2 bases, with 14 bases separating them. This clonotype was recorded at least ten times. Its target is not known. This clonotype was obtained from a man over 45 with Graves' hyperthyroidism. Sequenced sample: blood. The chain combines TRBV9 with TRBJ2-5; D remains ambiguous. The CDR3 sequence is CASTLSLEQETQYF. In DNA, the CDR3 is TGTGCCAGCACCCTAAGTCTAGAACAAGAGACCCAGTACTTC.